Listed below are T cell receptor beta chains from one sample, sequenced in a study of T cells after yellow fever vaccination. From the 5' RACE reads, TCRdb called clonotypes with MiXCR, one entry per CDR3 protein. The sample shows about 500,000 distinct CDR3 sequences, roughly a sixth of them seen only once. Sequenced material: PBMCs, taken 5 days after the first yellow fever vaccination. Source of these receptors: a man between 18 and 35 years old who received the YFV17D yellow fever vaccine. Each CDR3 is given with its conserved first and last residue. Each record gives: J gene, clone size, D gene, V gene, CDR3 protein, CDR3 DNA. The D gene is left open where the match is weak. Some rows mark clone size as missing; the rest say once, few, many or name a class of expanded clone.

J gene: TRBJ2-5
clone size: few
D gene: .
V gene: TRBV30
CDR3 protein: CAWGRRTQYF
CDR3 DNA: TGTGCCTGGGGACGGAGGACCCAGTACTTC

J gene: TRBJ1-1
clone size: .
D gene: .
V gene: TRBV20-1
CDR3 protein: CSAESPQERNTEAFF
CDR3 DNA: TGCAGTGCTGAATCGCCACAGGAGCGGAACACTGAAGCTTTCTTT

J gene: TRBJ2-1
clone size: few
D gene: .
V gene: TRBV7-2
CDR3 protein: CASSSVGNYNEQFF
CDR3 DNA: TGTGCCAGCAGCTCCGTCGGGAACTACAATGAGCAGTTCTTC

J gene: TRBJ1-1
clone size: few
D gene: .
V gene: TRBV15
CDR3 protein: CATSRYTFAVNTEAFF
CDR3 DNA: TGTGCCACCAGCAGATACACATTCGCCGTGAACACTGAAGCTTTCTTT

J gene: TRBJ2-3
clone size: few
D gene: .
V gene: TRBV11-2
CDR3 protein: CASSPAGLMADTQYF
CDR3 DNA: TGTGCCAGCAGCCCCGCAGGGCTTATGGCAGATACGCAGTATTTT

J gene: TRBJ1-5
clone size: .
D gene: .
V gene: TRBV4-2
CDR3 protein: CASSQGTGFRQPQHF
CDR3 DNA: TGTGCCAGCAGCCAGGGTACAGGGTTCAGGCAGCCCCAGCATTTT

J gene: TRBJ2-7
clone size: few
D gene: .
V gene: TRBV6-1
CDR3 protein: CASSEADSSYEQYF
CDR3 DNA: TGTGCCAGCAGTGAAGCGGACAGCTCCTACGAGCAGTACTTC

J gene: TRBJ2-1
clone size: .
D gene: .
V gene: TRBV27
CDR3 protein: CASSLNLVNRYNEQFF
CDR3 DNA: TGTGCCAGCAGTTTAAACCTGGTTAACAGGTACAATGAGCAGTTCTTC

J gene: TRBJ1-2
clone size: .
D gene: TRBD1
V gene: TRBV4-3
CDR3 protein: CASSRSGTGGAGYTF
CDR3 DNA: TGCGCCAGCAGCCGGTCCGGGACAGGGGGAGCCGGCTACACCTTC

J gene: TRBJ2-7
clone size: .
D gene: .
V gene: TRBV5-5
CDR3 protein: CASSLPQGSYEQYF
CDR3 DNA: TGTGCCAGCAGCTTGCCCCAGGGGAGCTACGAGCAGTACTTC

J gene: TRBJ2-2
clone size: .
D gene: .
V gene: TRBV24-1
CDR3 protein: CATSDPGQNTGELFF
CDR3 DNA: TGTGCCACCAGTGATCCTGGACAGAACACCGGGGAGCTGTTTTTT

J gene: TRBJ1-6
clone size: .
D gene: .
V gene: TRBV7-2
CDR3 protein: CASSLRGPTRSPLHF
CDR3 DNA: TGTGCCAGCAGCTTACGGGGCCCCACACGGTCACCCCTCCACTTT

J gene: TRBJ2-7
clone size: few
D gene: TRBD1
V gene: TRBV27
CDR3 protein: CASSLRQGARGEQYF
CDR3 DNA: TGTGCCAGCAGTCTAAGACAGGGGGCGCGTGGCGAGCAGTACTTC

J gene: TRBJ1-2
clone size: few
D gene: .
V gene: TRBV7-9
CDR3 protein: CASSLEVAKNYGYTF
CDR3 DNA: TGTGCCAGCAGCTTAGAGGTTGCGAAGAACTATGGCTACACCTTC

J gene: TRBJ2-1
clone size: .
D gene: .
V gene: TRBV4-3
CDR3 protein: CASSQAGAAYNEQFF
CDR3 DNA: TGCGCCAGCAGCCAAGCGGGGGCGGCCTACAATGAGCAGTTCTTC

J gene: TRBJ1-2
clone size: few
D gene: .
V gene: TRBV12-3/TRBV12-4
CDR3 protein: CASSRPGLIYGYTF
CDR3 DNA: TGTGCCAGCAGCCGCCCGGGACTAATCTATGGCTACACCTTC

J gene: TRBJ1-1
clone size: .
D gene: .
V gene: TRBV12-3/TRBV12-4
CDR3 protein: CASSLDRRTEAFF
CDR3 DNA: TGTGCCAGCAGTTTAGATCGGCGCACTGAAGCTTTCTTT

J gene: TRBJ2-1
clone size: few
D gene: .
V gene: TRBV29-1
CDR3 protein: CSVSRGGRNEQFF
CDR3 DNA: TGCAGCGTTTCGAGGGGGGGCCGGAATGAGCAGTTCTTC

J gene: TRBJ2-1
clone size: .
D gene: TRBD2
V gene: TRBV3-1
CDR3 protein: CASSPAGGAWNEQFF
CDR3 DNA: TGTGCCAGCAGTCCAGCCGGGGGGGCATGGAATGAGCAGTTCTTC

J gene: TRBJ1-2
clone size: few
D gene: .
V gene: TRBV5-1
CDR3 protein: CASTSGVPGYGYTF
CDR3 DNA: TGCGCCAGCACCTCCGGGGTTCCGGGCTATGGCTACACCTTC

J gene: TRBJ2-4
clone size: few
D gene: .
V gene: TRBV12-3/TRBV12-4
CDR3 protein: CAPGLFAEIAKNIQYF
CDR3 DNA: TGTGCCCCTGGCCTTTTCGCAGAGATAGCCAAAAACATTCAGTACTTC

J gene: TRBJ2-5
clone size: .
D gene: .
V gene: TRBV24-1
CDR3 protein: CATSDFGSTQYF
CDR3 DNA: TGTGCCACCAGTGATTTTGGGTCAACCCAGTACTTC

J gene: TRBJ2-2
clone size: .
D gene: TRBD1
V gene: TRBV24-1
CDR3 protein: CATSDTGQGRTGELFF
CDR3 DNA: TGTGCCACCAGTGATACCGGACAGGGAAGGACCGGGGAGCTGTTTTTT

J gene: TRBJ1-2
clone size: many
D gene: .
V gene: TRBV12-3/TRBV12-4
CDR3 protein: CASSLWGERLLGYTF
CDR3 DNA: TGTGCCAGCAGTTTGTGGGGAGAAAGGCTGTTAGGCTACACCTTC

J gene: TRBJ1-5
clone size: few
D gene: TRBD1
V gene: TRBV7-9
CDR3 protein: CASSPGTGGIFQPQHF
CDR3 DNA: TGTGCCAGCAGCCCGGGGACAGGGGGCATCTTTCAGCCCCAGCATTTT

J gene: TRBJ2-3
clone size: few
D gene: TRBD2
V gene: TRBV24-1
CDR3 protein: CATSVPTGGTDTQYF
CDR3 DNA: TGTGCCACCAGTGTCCCCACGGGGGGGACAGATACGCAGTATTTT

J gene: TRBJ1-1
clone size: .
D gene: TRBD1
V gene: TRBV28
CDR3 protein: CATRLDRTGGTEAFF
CDR3 DNA: TGTGCCACTCGTCTTGACCGGACAGGGGGCACTGAAGCTTTCTTT

J gene: TRBJ1-5
clone size: .
D gene: .
V gene: TRBV7-2
CDR3 protein: CASSSQGRGNQPQHF
CDR3 DNA: TGTGCCAGCAGTTCCCAGGGGAGAGGCAATCAGCCCCAGCATTTT

J gene: TRBJ2-3
clone size: .
D gene: .
V gene: TRBV4-2
CDR3 protein: CASSQNLAFSTDTQYF
CDR3 DNA: TGTGCCAGCAGCCAGAACCTAGCGTTCAGCACAGATACGCAGTATTTT

J gene: TRBJ1-4
clone size: few
D gene: .
V gene: TRBV4-1
CDR3 protein: CASSQVSSEQGDEKLFF
CDR3 DNA: TGCGCCAGCAGCCAAGTAAGCTCTGAACAGGGAGATGAAAAACTGTTTTTT

J gene: TRBJ1-1
clone size: .
D gene: TRBD1
V gene: TRBV3-1
CDR3 protein: CASSLDRVGDTEAFF
CDR3 DNA: TGTGCCAGCAGCCTGGACAGGGTTGGAGACACTGAAGCTTTCTTT

J gene: TRBJ1-2
clone size: .
D gene: TRBD1
V gene: TRBV19
CDR3 protein: CASSAGQGGYGYTF
CDR3 DNA: TGTGCCAGTAGCGCCGGACAGGGGGGTTATGGCTACACCTTC

J gene: TRBJ1-1
clone size: .
D gene: .
V gene: TRBV5-1
CDR3 protein: CASSFTGDRGAEAFF
CDR3 DNA: TGCGCCAGCAGCTTTACGGGGGATAGAGGGGCTGAAGCTTTCTTT

J gene: TRBJ2-5
clone size: .
D gene: TRBD2
V gene: TRBV6-2/TRBV6-3
CDR3 protein: CASSYLAGGPQETQYF
CDR3 DNA: TGTGCCAGCAGTTACCTAGCGGGGGGCCCCCAAGAGACCCAGTACTTC

J gene: TRBJ2-7
clone size: few
D gene: TRBD2
V gene: TRBV12-3/TRBV12-4
CDR3 protein: CASSASGGGYEQYF
CDR3 DNA: TGTGCCAGCAGCGCTAGCGGGGGGGGTTACGAGCAGTACTTC

J gene: TRBJ1-6
clone size: many
D gene: .
V gene: TRBV12-3/TRBV12-4
CDR3 protein: CASSPSERTPLHF
CDR3 DNA: TGTGCCAGCAGTCCCTCCGAAAGAACACCCCTCCACTTT